Listed below are T cell receptor beta chains from one sample, sequenced in a study of CD8 T cells in Susac syndrome. TCRdb fed the immunoSEQ multiplex PCR reads into MiXCR, producing one record per CDR3 protein. The repertoire holds approximately 210,000 distinct CDR3 sequences, with about 94% as singletons. The sample comprised CD4+ T cells from PBMCs. The receptor set was obtained from a human donor with Susac syndrome. CDR3s include the opening cysteine and the closing phenylalanine or tryptophan. A D gene is named only where the DNA matches it firmly. Not all rows give a size; the values are once, few, many and, for expanded clones, a class.

TRBV9	TRBD2	-	TRBJ2-5	CASSAILAAKETQYF	TGTGCCAGCAGCGCCATACTAGCGGCTAAAGAGACCCAGTACTTC
TRBV4-1	-	once	TRBJ2-1	CASSRALAHSYNEQFF	TGCGCCAGCAGCCGGGCGCTAGCCCACTCCTACAATGAGCAGTTCTTC
TRBV9	-	-	TRBJ2-5	CASSLKADQETQYF	TGTGCCAGCAGTCTGAAGGCCGACCAAGAGACCCAGTACTTC
TRBV5-6	-	-	TRBJ1-1	CASSQVGLSLEAFF	TGTGCCAGCAGCCAAGTGGGACTTTCACTAGAAGCTTTCTTT
TRBV30	-	-	TRBJ1-1	CAWTIGTNTEAFF	TGTGCCTGGACTATCGGGACGAACACTGAAGCTTTCTTT
TRBV24-1	-	-	TRBJ1-1	CATSAGPGLRGNTEAFF	TGTGCCACCAGTGCTGGACCGGGACTCAGAGGGAACACTGAAGCTTTCTTT
TRBV6-5	-	-	TRBJ1-2	CASSYSWAGYGYTF	TGTGCCAGCAGTTACTCCTGGGCAGGCTATGGCTACACCTTC
TRBV10-1	TRBD1	-	TRBJ2-1	CASSKGASYNEQFF	TGCGCCAGCAGCAAGGGGGCCTCTTACAATGAGCAGTTCTTC
TRBV24-1	-	-	TRBJ2-1	CATSEGSYNEQFF	TGTGCCACCAGTGAGGGGTCCTACAATGAGCAGTTCTTC
TRBV12-3/TRBV12-4	TRBD1	-	TRBJ1-1	CGSRDRGLGTEAFF	TGTGGATCGAGGGACAGGGGGCTGGGGACTGAAGCTTTCTTT
TRBV10-3	TRBD1	-	TRBJ2-5	CAISGPRGQGVTETQYF	TGTGCCATCAGTGGGCCGAGGGGACAGGGGGTGACAGAGACCCAGTACTTC
TRBV6-5	-	-	TRBJ2-3	CASSYASSTDTQYF	TGTGCCAGCAGTTACGCTTCATCGACAGATACGCAGTATTTT
TRBV7-2	TRBD1	-	TRBJ2-5	CASSSQGAQYF	TGTGCCAGCAGCTCCCAGGGGGCCCAGTACTTC
TRBV6-5	-	-	TRBJ1-5	CASSPIFSNQPQHF	TGTGCCAGCAGTCCGATCTTTAGCAATCAGCCCCAGCATTTT
TRBV20-1	TRBD1	-	TRBJ1-5	CSARDSYSNQPQHF	TGCAGTGCAAGGGACAGCTATAGCAATCAGCCCCAGCATTTT
TRBV30	-	-	TRBJ2-5	CAWTNEETQYF	TGTGCCTGGACGAACGAAGAGACCCAGTACTTC
TRBV30	-	-	TRBJ1-5	CAWSQGVGQPQHF	TGTGCCTGGAGTCAAGGAGTGGGTCAGCCCCAGCATTTT
TRBV5-4	TRBD1	-	TRBJ2-3	CASSFRGQSTDTQYF	TGTGCCAGCAGCTTCAGGGGACAGAGCACAGATACGCAGTATTTT
TRBV29-1	-	once	TRBJ2-5	CSVDDSSQTQYF	TGCAGCGTTGATGACAGTAGTCAGACCCAGTACTTC
TRBV9	-	-	TRBJ1-1	CASSPRIARTEAFF	TGTGCCAGCAGCCCCCGCATCGCGAGAACTGAAGCTTTCTTT
TRBV7-2	-	-	TRBJ1-2	CASSLPGPEDGYTF	TGTGCCAGCAGCTTACCGGGCCCAGAGGATGGCTACACCTTC
TRBV20-1	-	-	TRBJ1-1	CSAREPSSEAFF	TGCAGTGCTAGGGAACCCTCCTCTGAAGCTTTCTTT
TRBV5-6	-	-	TRBJ2-2	CASSPAITGELFF	TGTGCCAGCAGCCCCGCGATAACTGGGGAGCTGTTTTTT
TRBV20-1	TRBD1	-	TRBJ2-7	CSAPGQGALGEQYF	TGCAGTGCCCCCGGACAGGGGGCCCTCGGCGAGCAGTACTTC
TRBV7-2	TRBD1	-	TRBJ1-1	CASSRDRASTEAFF	TGTGCCAGCAGCCGGGACAGGGCCAGCACTGAAGCTTTCTTT
TRBV30	TRBD1	-	TRBJ2-2	CAWSVGQGLTGELFF	TGTGCCTGGAGTGTGGGACAGGGGCTCACCGGGGAGCTGTTTTTT
TRBV20-1	TRBD1	-	TRBJ1-6	CSARGITGGASYNSPLHF	TGCAGTGCGCGAGGCATTACAGGGGGCGCCTCCTATAATTCACCCCTCCACTTT
TRBV6-5	-	-	TRBJ1-1	CASSYSGGPTEAFF	TGTGCCAGCAGTTACTCCGGGGGCCCCACTGAAGCTTTCTTT
TRBV7-2	-	-	TRBJ2-4	CASSLGGGLIKNIQYF	TGTGCCAGCAGCTTAGGTGGAGGACTTATCAAAAACATTCAGTACTTC
TRBV12-3/TRBV12-4	-	-	TRBJ1-1	CASRFIPQGDTEAFF	TGTGCCAGCAGGTTTATCCCACAGGGAGACACTGAAGCTTTCTTT
TRBV6-2/TRBV6-3	-	-	TRBJ2-7	CASSYDGIIHEQYF	TGTGCCAGCAGTTACGATGGGATAATCCACGAGCAGTACTTC
TRBV30	-	-	TRBJ1-6	CAWRRQMADNSPLHF	TGTGCCTGGAGGAGACAAATGGCCGATAATTCACCCCTCCACTTT
TRBV6-1	-	-	TRBJ1-3	CASSRGAGFSGNTIYF	TGTGCCAGCAGTCGGGGGGCGGGCTTCTCTGGAAACACCATATATTTT
TRBV6-6	-	-	TRBJ2-5	CASSYSKGYETQYF	TGTGCCAGCAGTTACTCGAAGGGATACGAGACCCAGTACTTC
TRBV4-3	TRBD2	-	TRBJ2-7	CASSQGLAGLYEQYF	TGCGCCAGCAGCCAGGGACTAGCGGGGCTCTACGAGCAGTACTTC
TRBV6-5	-	-	TRBJ1-5	CASSYFSPSGDNQPQHF	TGTGCCAGCAGTTACTTCTCCCCAAGTGGGGACAATCAGCCCCAGCATTTT
TRBV30	TRBD1	-	TRBJ2-7	CAWTGGSYEQYF	TGTGCCTGGACAGGGGGCTCCTACGAGCAGTACTTC
TRBV6-2/TRBV6-3	-	-	TRBJ1-5	CASSPLTDTYSNQPQHF	TGTGCCAGCAGCCCTCTGACGGACACCTATAGCAATCAGCCCCAGCATTTT
TRBV5-1	TRBD1	-	TRBJ2-5	CASSLRTGGRETQYF	TGCGCCAGCAGCTTGCGGACAGGGGGCCGAGAGACCCAGTACTTC
TRBV27	TRBD1	-	TRBJ2-1	CASSRTGGWNEQFF	TGTGCCAGCAGTCGGACAGGGGGCTGGAATGAGCAGTTCTTC
TRBV4-3	-	-	TRBJ2-7	CASSRVADLVYEQYF	TGCGCCAGCAGCCGGGTAGCGGACCTGGTCTACGAGCAGTACTTC
TRBV29-1	-	-	TRBJ1-1	CSVGREETEAFF	TGCAGCGTTGGGCGGGAGGAAACTGAAGCTTTCTTT
TRBV20-1	TRBD1	-	TRBJ1-5	CSASPGTGEVQHF	TGCAGTGCTAGCCCTGGGACAGGGGAGGTCCAGCATTTT
TRBV2	-	-	TRBJ1-6	CASSKTDSYNSPLHF	TGTGCCAGCAGTAAGACAGATTCCTATAATTCACCCCTCCACTTT
TRBV2	-	-	TRBJ1-1	CASSDDWDGNTEAFF	TGTGCCAGCAGTGACGATTGGGATGGAAACACTGAAGCTTTCTTT
TRBV20-1	TRBD2	once	TRBJ2-1	CSARVWVAGGSGEQFF	TGCAGTGCTAGAGTGTGGGTAGCGGGGGGGTCAGGTGAGCAGTTCTTC
TRBV7-2	-	-	TRBJ1-1	CASSLGVSGTEAFF	TGTGCCAGCAGCTTAGGGGTCTCTGGCACTGAAGCTTTCTTT
TRBV6-2/TRBV6-3	-	-	TRBJ2-7	CASSPTGFLSYEQYF	TGTGCCAGCAGTCCCACGGGGTTCCTCTCCTACGAGCAGTACTTC
TRBV5-1	-	-	TRBJ2-7	CASSPGALGYEQYF	TGCGCCAGCAGCCCCGGGGCACTGGGCTACGAGCAGTACTTC
TRBV6-2/TRBV6-3	TRBD1	-	TRBJ1-2	CASSYWTGHYGYTF	TGTGCCAGCAGTTACTGGACAGGGCATTATGGCTACACCTTC
TRBV7-2	TRBD2	-	TRBJ2-3	CASSLDRGGTDTQYF	TGTGCCAGCAGCTTAGATCGGGGGGGCACAGATACGCAGTATTTT
TRBV30	TRBD2	-	TRBJ2-1	CAWNSGGGQFF	TGTGCCTGGAATAGCGGGGGGGGCCAGTTCTTC
TRBV19	-	once	TRBJ1-5	CASSDGPEGQPQHF	TGTGCCAGTAGTGACGGGCCAGAGGGTCAGCCCCAGCATTTT
TRBV6-5	TRBD1	-	TRBJ1-6	CASSYTSPGGGYNSPLHF	TGTGCCAGCAGTTACACCTCGCCAGGGGGTGGCTATAATTCACCCCTCCACTTT
TRBV24-1	-	-	TRBJ2-5	CATSRADETQYF	TGTGCCACCAGTAGAGCAGATGAGACCCAGTACTTC
TRBV20-1	-	-	TRBJ2-1	CSATPSAGSYNEQFF	TGCAGTGCTACCCCTAGCGCCGGCTCCTACAATGAGCAGTTCTTC
TRBV14	-	-	TRBJ1-2	CASSQDGEGGYTF	TGTGCCAGCAGCCAGGACGGGGAAGGTGGCTACACCTTC
TRBV2	TRBD1	-	TRBJ1-5	CASSLQGVDHQPQHF	TGTGCCAGCAGTTTACAGGGGGTAGATCATCAGCCCCAGCATTTT
TRBV29-1	TRBD2	-	TRBJ2-5	CSVEETGGMKTQYF	TGCAGCGTTGAAGAGACGGGGGGGATGAAGACCCAGTACTTC
TRBV4-1	-	few	TRBJ1-1	CASSQAQVMNTEAFF	TGCGCCAGCAGCCAAGCCCAGGTGATGAACACTGAAGCTTTCTTT